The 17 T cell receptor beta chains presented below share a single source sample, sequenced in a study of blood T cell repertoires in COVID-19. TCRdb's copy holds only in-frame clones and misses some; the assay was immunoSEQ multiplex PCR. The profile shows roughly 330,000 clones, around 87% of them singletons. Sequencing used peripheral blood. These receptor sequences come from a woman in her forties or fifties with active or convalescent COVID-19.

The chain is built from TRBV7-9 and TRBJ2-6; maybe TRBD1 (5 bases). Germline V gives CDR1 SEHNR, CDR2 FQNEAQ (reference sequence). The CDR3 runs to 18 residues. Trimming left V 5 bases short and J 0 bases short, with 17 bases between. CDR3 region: CASSVTDGGHSGANVLTF. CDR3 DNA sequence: TGTGCCAGCAGCGTAACGGACGGCGGACACTCTGGGGCCAACGTCCTGACTTTC.

CDR3 sequence: CAGRQGPTPTGNQPQHF. Written as DNA, the CDR3 is TGCGCCGGCCGACAGGGCCCTACCCCCACTGGCAATCAGCCCCAGCATTTT. The chain couples TRBV10-2 to TRBJ1-5, with 7 bases fitting TRBD1. The V and J ends lost 11 bases and 2 bases, in that order; junction bases with no gene match: 18. The V gene's germline CDR1 is WSHSY and CDR2 SAAADI. The CDR3 runs to 17 residues.

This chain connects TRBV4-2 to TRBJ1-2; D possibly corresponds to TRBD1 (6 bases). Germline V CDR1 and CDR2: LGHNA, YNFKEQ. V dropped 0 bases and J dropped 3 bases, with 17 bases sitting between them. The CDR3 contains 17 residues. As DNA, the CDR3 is TGTGCCAGCAGCCAAGATGCGGGGGCCTTTAACGACTATGGCTACACCTTC. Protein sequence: CASSQDAGAFNDYGYTF.

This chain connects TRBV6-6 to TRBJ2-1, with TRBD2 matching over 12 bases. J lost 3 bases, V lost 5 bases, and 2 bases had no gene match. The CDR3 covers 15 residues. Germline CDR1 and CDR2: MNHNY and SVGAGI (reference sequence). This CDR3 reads CASSKTSGSYNEQFF. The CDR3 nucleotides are TGTGCCAGCAGTAAGACTAGCGGGAGCTACAATGAGCAGTTCTTC.

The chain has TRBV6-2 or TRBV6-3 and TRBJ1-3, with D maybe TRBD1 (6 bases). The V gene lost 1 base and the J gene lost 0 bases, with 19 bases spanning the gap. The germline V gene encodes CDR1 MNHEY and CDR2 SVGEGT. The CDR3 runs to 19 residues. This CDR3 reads CASSYFKGQGKISGNTIYF. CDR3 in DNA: TGTGCCAGCAGTTACTTCAAGGGACAAGGGAAGATCTCTGGAAACACCATATATTTT.

The CDR3 loop is CSVEEGGTDTQYF. In nucleotides, the CDR3 is TGCAGCGTTGAAGAGGGGGGAACAGATACGCAGTATTTT. The chain recombines TRBV29-1 with TRBJ2-3, with TRBD2 as a possible D gene (6 bases). Germline V gene sequence: CDR1 SQVTM, CDR2 ANQGSEA. This CDR3 has 13 residues. V dropped 0 bases and J dropped 3 bases, with 7 bases sitting between them.

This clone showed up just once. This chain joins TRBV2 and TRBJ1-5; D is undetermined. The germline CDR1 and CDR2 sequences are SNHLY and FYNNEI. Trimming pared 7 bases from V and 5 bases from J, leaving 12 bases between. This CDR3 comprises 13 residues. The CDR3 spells CASNYREDQPQHF. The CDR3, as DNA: TGTGCCAGCAATTATAGGGAGGATCAGCCCCAGCATTTT.

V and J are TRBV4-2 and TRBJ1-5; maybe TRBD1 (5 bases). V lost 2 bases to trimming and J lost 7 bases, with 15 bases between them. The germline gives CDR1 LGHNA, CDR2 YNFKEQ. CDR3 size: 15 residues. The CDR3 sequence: CASSQTGREGQPQHF. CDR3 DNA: TGTGCCAGCAGCCAAACGGGCAGGGAAGGCCAGCCCCAGCATTTT.

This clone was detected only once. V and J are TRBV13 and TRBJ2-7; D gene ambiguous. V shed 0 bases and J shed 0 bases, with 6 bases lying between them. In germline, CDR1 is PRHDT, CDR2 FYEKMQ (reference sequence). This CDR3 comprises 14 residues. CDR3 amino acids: CASSLGQYSYEQYF. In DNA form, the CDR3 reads TGTGCCAGCAGCTTAGGACAGTACTCCTACGAGCAGTACTTC.

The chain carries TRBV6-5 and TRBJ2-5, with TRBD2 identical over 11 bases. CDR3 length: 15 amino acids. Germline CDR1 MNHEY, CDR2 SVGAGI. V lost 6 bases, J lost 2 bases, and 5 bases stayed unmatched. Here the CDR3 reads CASRPGLAVQETQYF. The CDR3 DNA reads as TGTGCCAGCAGACCGGGACTAGCGGTTCAAGAGACCCAGTACTTC.

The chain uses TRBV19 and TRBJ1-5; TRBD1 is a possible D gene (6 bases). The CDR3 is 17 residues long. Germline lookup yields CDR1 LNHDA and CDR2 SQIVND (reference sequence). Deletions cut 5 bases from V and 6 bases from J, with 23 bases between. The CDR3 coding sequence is TGTGCCAGTAGTCCAAGGTGGGCAGGGGAGCCTGCTCAGCCCCAGCATTTT. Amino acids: CASSPRWAGEPAQPQHF.

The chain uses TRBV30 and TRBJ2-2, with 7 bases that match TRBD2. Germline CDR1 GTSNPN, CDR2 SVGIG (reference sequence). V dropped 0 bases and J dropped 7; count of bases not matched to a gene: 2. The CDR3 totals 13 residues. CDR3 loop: CAWSVREVGELFF. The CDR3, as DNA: TGTGCCTGGAGTGTACGGGAGGTCGGGGAGCTGTTTTTT.

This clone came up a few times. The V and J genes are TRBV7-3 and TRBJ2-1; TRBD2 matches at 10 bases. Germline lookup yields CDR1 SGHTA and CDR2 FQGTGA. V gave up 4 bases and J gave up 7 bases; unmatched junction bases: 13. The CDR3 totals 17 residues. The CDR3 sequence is CASSSPLAGGRGNEQFF. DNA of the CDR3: TGTGCCAGCAGCTCACCATTAGCGGGGGGTCGAGGGAATGAGCAGTTCTTC.

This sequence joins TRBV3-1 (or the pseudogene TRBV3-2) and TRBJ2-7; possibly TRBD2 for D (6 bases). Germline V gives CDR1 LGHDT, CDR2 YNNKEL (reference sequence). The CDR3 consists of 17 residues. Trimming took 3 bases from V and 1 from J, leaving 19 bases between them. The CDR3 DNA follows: TGTGCCAGCAGCCAGCGACGAACCGGGACTGCATCCTACGAGCAGTACTTC. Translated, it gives CASSQRRTGTASYEQYF.

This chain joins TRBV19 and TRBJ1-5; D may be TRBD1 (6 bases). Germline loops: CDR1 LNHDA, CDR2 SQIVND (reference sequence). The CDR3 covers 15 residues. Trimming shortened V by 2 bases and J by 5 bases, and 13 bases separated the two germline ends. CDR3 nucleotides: TGTGCCAGTAGTATAAGACAGGTAGGAGATCAGCCCCAGCATTTT. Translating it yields CASSIRQVGDQPQHF. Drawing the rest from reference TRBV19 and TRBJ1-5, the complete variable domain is DGGITQSPKYLFRKEGQNVTLSCEQNLNHDAMYWYRQDPGQGLRLIYYSQIVNDFQKGDIAEGYSVSREKKESFPLTVTSAQKNPTAFYLCASSIRQVGDQPQHFGDGTRLSIL.

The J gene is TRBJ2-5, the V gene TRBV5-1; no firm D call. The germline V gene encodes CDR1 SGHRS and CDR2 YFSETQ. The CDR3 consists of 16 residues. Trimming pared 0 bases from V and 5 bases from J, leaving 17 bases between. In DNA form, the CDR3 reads TGCGCCAGCAGCTTGGGAACGGTGCAAGTGAAGGAGACCCAGTACTTC. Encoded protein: CASSLGTVQVKETQYF. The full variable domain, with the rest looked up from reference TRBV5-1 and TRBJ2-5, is KAGVTQTPRYLIKTRGQQVTLSCSPISGHRSVSWYQQTPGQGLQFLFEYFSETQRNKGNFPGRFSGRQFSNSRSEMNVSTLELGDSALYLCASSLGTVQVKETQYFGPGTRLLVL.

The CDR3 is CATSREPSQGGEQYF. CDR3 bases: TGTGCCACCAGCAGAGAACCTAGCCAAGGGGGCGAGCAGTACTTC. The V gene is TRBV15, the J gene TRBJ2-7; tentative D call: TRBD1 (6 bases). Germline V gene sequence: CDR1 LNHNV, CDR2 YYDKDF (reference sequence). The CDR3 has 15 residues. V lost 0 bases and J lost 6, with 15 bases in between.